The 28 T cell receptor beta chains in this list originate from one sample, sequenced in a study of human T cells and chemical hapten exposure. Time point here: healthy volunteer bleed at 2 weeks. The authors' total RNA extraction used unfractionated whole blood. TCRdb itself ran the RACE reads through MiXCR, one entry per CDR3 protein. Among roughly 100,000 distinct CDR3 sequences listed, about 8.6% were seen once. Sequencing was performed on whole blood. These receptor sequences come from a female donor in good health. Some clones in this sample may be carry-over from other donors' samples.

This clonotype was seen a few times. In DNA, the CDR3 is TGTGCCACCAGTGATCCCGGGACAGGGGGATTCGAGCAGTACTTC. The encoded protein is CATSDPGTGGFEQYF. V gene TRBV24-1 combines with J gene TRBJ2-7; 11 bases fit TRBD1. Germline trimming cut 3 bases from V and 6 bases from J; bases unmatched to any gene: 6. CDR1 and CDR2 (germline): KGHDR, SFDVKD. The CDR3 has 15 residues.

The chain carries TRBV6-2 or TRBV6-3 and TRBJ2-3; 7 nucleotides agree with TRBD2. V gave up 3 bases and J gave up 2 bases; unmatched junction bases: 17. The CDR3 sequence is 19 residues long. Germline loops: CDR1 MNHEY, CDR2 SVGEGT. DNA of the CDR3: TGTGCCAGCAGTTATGGGACGGGAGGAAGGACGAGAAACACAGATACGCAGTATTTT. Protein sequence: CASSYGTGGRTRNTDTQYF.

This clonotype was picked up a small number of times. The J gene is TRBJ1-2, the V gene TRBV28; maybe TRBD1 (5 bases). With 9 bases removed from V and 5 bases from J, the gap between germline ends came to 13 bases. There are 12 residues in the CDR3. Germline values: CDR1 MDHEN, CDR2 SYDVKM. CDR3 sequence reads: CASRDRSYGYTF. The CDR3 bases are TGTGCCAGTCGGGACCGCTCGTATGGCTACACCTTC.

At least ten counts were recorded for this clonotype. The rearrangement links TRBV6-1 to TRBJ2-5, with D perhaps assigned TRBD1 or TRBD2 (5 bases each). V was clipped by 3 bases and J by 4 bases, with 18 bases between them. CDR3 length: 16 residues. CDR1 and CDR2 from the germline V gene are MNHNS and SASEGT. CDR3 sequence: CASSDLRDGPIETQYF. The CDR3 DNA reads TGTGCCAGCAGTGACCTCCGGGACGGACCGATAGAGACCCAGTACTTC.

For this clonotype: At one boundary the junction diverges from the germline segment, which might be a read error. The CDR3 DNA follows: TGTGCCAGCAGCTTAGCCGGACTTAGACAGACCTTC. Amino acid sequence: CASSLAGLRQTF. V gene TRBV7-2 combines with J gene TRBJ2-7; tentatively, D is TRBD1 or TRBD2 (5 bases each). From germline, CDR1 is SGHTA and CDR2 FQGNSA. The CDR3 is 12 residues long.

This chain connects TRBV29-1 to TRBJ2-7, with D possibly matching TRBD2 (5 bases). CDR1 and CDR2 from the germline V gene are SQVTM and ANQGSEA. V was trimmed by 6 bases and J by 6 bases, leaving 12 bases between them. The CDR3 runs 11 residues. CDR3 coding DNA: TGCAGCGTGCTAACTAGTCGCGAGCAGTACTTC. Its protein product is CSVLTSREQYF.

The chain uses TRBV29-1 and TRBJ1-2; 7 nucleotides line up with TRBD1. Trimming cost V 8 bases and J 0 bases; bases outside gene matches: 12. CDR3 size: 15 residues. CDR1 is SQVTM and CDR2 is ANQGSEA in the germline V gene. For the CDR3, the DNA is TGCAGCACCGAATTCCGGGACAGAGCTAACTATGGCTACACCTTC. Translating it yields CSTEFRDRANYGYTF. Full variable domain (remainder filled in from reference TRBV29-1 and TRBJ1-2): SAVISQKPSRDICQRGTSLTIQCQVDSQVTMMFWYRQQPGQSLTLIATANQGSEATYESGFVIDKFPISRPNLTFSTLTVSNMSPEDSSIYLCSTEFRDRANYGYTFGSGTRLTVV.

This clonotype has a handful of counts. The genes are TRBV27 and TRBJ2-1, with TRBD1 identical over 10 bases. In germline, CDR1 is MNHEY, CDR2 SMNVEV (reference sequence). The CDR3 extends over 15 amino acids. J gave up 10 bases and V 3 bases, and 9 bases lay outside the gene matches. The CDR3 coding sequence is TGTGCCAGCAGTTTTATGGGACAGGGGATCTGGGAGCAGTTCTTC. Its translation is CASSFMGQGIWEQFF.

V gene TRBV7-2 combines with J gene TRBJ2-3; the D gene is possibly TRBD2 (5 bases). Trimming stripped 3 bases from V and 2 bases from J, with 9 bases between. CDR1 and CDR2 (germline): SGHTA, FQGNSA. The CDR3 spans 14 residues. The CDR3 DNA reads TGTGCCAGCAGCTTGGAGGCCGTCACAGATACGCAGTATTTT. Translation: CASSLEAVTDTQYF.

The rearrangement links TRBV10-3 to TRBJ1-1; the match to TRBD1 covers 7 bases. V lost 7 bases, J lost 4 bases, and 9 bases stayed unmatched. Germline V gives CDR1 ENHRY, CDR2 SYGVKD. CDR3 size: 14 residues. The CDR3 bases are TGTGCCATCACCGCGGACAGGTTCGCCACTGAAGCTTTCTTT. It is translated as CAITADRFATEAFF.

Only a few counts were recorded for this clonotype. V is TRBV10-3 and J is TRBJ2-5, with D possibly matching TRBD2 (6 bases). The CDR3 runs 13 residues. The germline V gene has CDR1 ENHRY and CDR2 SYGVKD. V was pared by 8 bases and J by 1 base, with 11 bases between. Written as DNA, the CDR3 is TGTGCCATCGGCGGGACTTTCCAAGAGACCCAGTACTTC. It specifies CAIGGTFQETQYF.

The sample holds many counts of this clonotype. The V and J genes are TRBV2 and TRBJ2-1; the match to TRBD1 covers 9 bases. Germline V gene lookup returns CDR1 SNHLY and CDR2 FYNNEI. The CDR3 is 16 amino acids. The V and J ends lost 7 bases and 2 bases, in that order; junction bases with no gene match: 9. CDR3 sequence: CASTEGGTGTYNEQFF. CDR3 coding DNA: TGTGCCAGCACCGAGGGAGGGACAGGGACCTACAATGAGCAGTTCTTC.

This clonotype was found many times. The rearrangement joins TRBV7-9 to TRBJ2-7; 9 bases line up with TRBD1. Trimming removed 5 bases from V and 4 bases from J; junction bases left unmatched: 3. Germline V gives CDR1 SEHNR, CDR2 FQNEAQ (reference sequence). The CDR3 length is 13 residues. The CDR3, as DNA: TGTGCCAGCAGCCGGGACAGGGAGTACGAGCAGTACTTC. Its protein product is CASSRDREYEQYF.

In regard to this clonotype: A much larger clone lies one base from this, so it may be a read error. V usage is TRBV9 and J usage is TRBJ2-6; maybe TRBD2 (6 bases). CDR1 SGDLS and CDR2 YYNGEE come from the germline V gene. The CDR3 is 16 amino acids. For the CDR3, the DNA is TGTGCCAGCAGCGTAGAGGACTACTCTGGGACCAACGTCCTGACTTTC. Amino acids: CASSVEDYSGTNVLTF.

This clonotype was seen at least ten times. The chain uses TRBV29-1 and TRBJ2-1; TRBD2 is a possible D gene (7 bases). The CDR3 covers 16 residues. Germline V CDR1 and CDR2: SQVTM, ANQGSEA. Trimming removed 3 bases at V and 3 bases at J, with 18 bases between. CDR3 in DNA: TGCAGCGTTGAGTGGGGGGGCCCTTGGGACTACAATGAGCAGTTCTTC. Amino acids: CSVEWGGPWDYNEQFF.

This clonotype turned up a few times. This rearrangement joins TRBV27 to TRBJ2-3; D not certain. Germline CDR1 is MNHEY and CDR2 is SMNVEV (reference sequence). The CDR3 length is 16 residues. V was pared by 5 bases and J by 4 bases, with 19 bases between. The CDR3 sequence: CASSKGQEHGPDTQYF. The CDR3 bases are TGTGCCAGCAGTAAGGGCCAGGAGCATGGTCCAGATACGCAGTATTTT.

The chain combines TRBV4-2 with TRBJ2-3; TRBD2 matches at 10 bases. CDR3 length: 14 amino acids. Germline CDR1 and CDR2: LGHNA and YNFKEQ. The V gene end was trimmed by 6 bases and the J gene end by 4 bases; junction bases not matched to a gene: 4. CDR3 bases: TGTGCCAGCAGTCAGAGCGGGGGGGCAGATACGCAGTATTTT. Amino acid sequence: CASSQSGGADTQYF.

At least ten counts were recorded for this clonotype. This sequence joins TRBV5-6 and TRBJ2-6; no reliable D call. CDR1 SGHDT and CDR2 YYEEEE come from the germline V gene. Trimming removed 3 bases at V and 2 bases at J, with 6 bases between. This CDR3 region has 14 residues. CDR3 sequence (DNA): TGTGCCAGCAGCTCTGATGCTGGGGCCAACGTCCTGACTTTC. It is translated as CASSSDAGANVLTF.

The genes are TRBV7-2 and TRBJ1-6, with a possible D match to TRBD1 (5 bases). The CDR3 loop spans 15 amino acids. The ends were cut back, 2 bases at V and 10 bases at J, with 15 bases in the middle. Germline V gene lookup returns CDR1 SGHTA and CDR2 FQGNSA. The CDR3 DNA reads TGTGCCAGCAGCTTAAGGACGGCCCGGGGGTCACCCCTCCACTTT. Encoded protein: CASSLRTARGSPLHF.

This clonotype was observed a handful of times. V is TRBV29-1 and J is TRBJ1-1; maybe TRBD1 (6 bases). CDR1 and CDR2 from the germline V gene are SQVTM and ANQGSEA. The CDR3 runs to 15 residues. Deletions cut 4 bases from V and 1 base from J, with 16 bases between. The CDR3 DNA reads TGCAGCGTTGCCACAGGGATTGTGGCGAACACTGAAGCTTTCTTT. It is translated as CSVATGIVANTEAFF.

This clonotype was picked up a small number of times. The chain couples TRBV6-6 to TRBJ1-4, with D uncertain. Germline loops: CDR1 MNHNY, CDR2 SVGAGI (reference sequence). V was shortened by 0 bases and J by 6 bases, with 14 bases between the two germline ends. The CDR3 consists of 16 residues. In DNA, the CDR3 is TGTGCCAGCAGTTACTCTTCCGGGGATTACGATGAAAAACTGTTTTTT. Its protein product is CASSYSSGDYDEKLFF.

Ten or more counts support this clonotype. The V call is TRBV4-2, the J call TRBJ2-2, with TRBD1 as a possible D gene (6 bases). The germline V and J ends were trimmed by 3 bases and 8 bases, with 13 bases remaining between them. Per germline, CDR1 LGHNA and CDR2 YNFKEQ. This CDR3 is 14 amino acids long. The CDR3 is CASSHPRQVGELFF. DNA of the CDR3: TGTGCCAGCAGCCACCCTAGACAGGTTGGGGAGCTGTTTTTT.

Only a few counts were recorded for this clonotype. The rearrangement links TRBV28 to TRBJ2-7; 12 nucleotides match TRBD2. The CDR3 covers 18 residues. Germline trimming cut 6 bases from V and 2 bases from J; bases unmatched to any gene: 14. Germline V lookup: CDR1 MDHEN, CDR2 SYDVKM. CDR3 DNA sequence: TGTGCCAGCAGCAGTTATGGCCCTAGCGGGAGGGCACCCTACGAGCAGTACTTC. Its translation is CASSSYGPSGRAPYEQYF.

The rearrangement uses TRBV24-1 and TRBJ2-1; D gene ambiguous. The germline V gene encodes CDR1 KGHDR and CDR2 SFDVKD. Trimming removed 2 bases from V and 0 bases from J, with 7 bases in between. The CDR3 consists of 15 residues. The CDR3 DNA is TGTGCCACCAGTGATTCCCAGAGCTCCTACAATGAGCAGTTCTTC. Amino acid sequence: CATSDSQSSYNEQFF.

This clonotype occurred many times. The chain links TRBV20-1 to TRBJ2-1; D tentatively reads TRBD1 or TRBD2 (5 bases each). Looked up from germline, CDR1 is DFQATT and CDR2 is SNEGSKA (reference sequence). There are 18 residues in the CDR3. V was shortened by 1 base and J by 2 bases, with 21 bases between the two germline ends. The CDR3 protein is CSARGSFVGVPTYNEQFF. CDR3 bases: TGCAGTGCTAGAGGTAGTTTCGTGGGGGTCCCCACCTACAATGAGCAGTTCTTC.

This clonotype is medium-sized. The chain couples TRBV10-2 to TRBJ2-3; possibly TRBD2 for D (5 bases). V dropped 6 bases and J dropped 4 bases, with 8 bases sitting between them. Germline CDR1 reads WSHSY; CDR2 reads SAAADI. The CDR3 length is 12 residues. The CDR3 reads CASSLLADTQYF. The CDR3 bases are TGCGCCAGCAGCCTACTAGCAGATACGCAGTATTTT.

This clonotype was recorded a few times. The rearrangement uses TRBV20-1 and TRBJ1-5, with no clear D. V lost 5 bases to trimming and J lost 6 bases, with 20 bases between them. Germline V gene data show CDR1 as DFQATT and CDR2 as SNEGSKA (reference sequence). This CDR3 is built from 15 residues. The CDR3 bases are TGCAGTGCTCACCTGGGGTATTCCGGAATTCAGCCCCAGCATTTT. It codes for CSAHLGYSGIQPQHF.

This chain joins TRBV7-9 and TRBJ2-3; no reliable D call. Germline-derived CDR1 and CDR2 are SEHNR and FQNEAQ (reference sequence). This CDR3 is built from 14 residues. Trimming removed 5 bases at V and 4 bases at J, with 13 bases between. CDR3 loop: CASSPGPQSDTQYF. CDR3 sequence (DNA): TGTGCCAGCAGCCCTGGACCTCAATCAGATACGCAGTATTTT.